This TCR beta chain was obtained from a study of blood T cell repertoires in COVID-19. Study in general: T cells, B-cell-depleted T cells, or PBMCs supplied cDNA or gDNA.

Here immunoSEQ multiplex PCR was the method, and the copy in TCRdb shows in-frame clones only, minus some. The data contain fewer than 300,000 clones, roughly 91% of them singletons. This CDR3 has 16 residues. With 1 base clipped from V and 1 base from J, the junction kept 4 bases outside the gene matches. Germline CDR1 reads SGHTA; CDR2 reads FQGTGA. The gene calls are TRBV7-3 and TRBJ2-3, with 8 bases matching TRBD2. The sequence came from a woman in her thirties or forties who had recovered from COVID-19. The specimen was peripheral blood. The CDR3 loop reads CASSLIHSGGTDTQYF. The CDR3 DNA is TGTGCCAGCAGCTTAATTCATAGCGGGGGCACAGATACGCAGTATTTT.